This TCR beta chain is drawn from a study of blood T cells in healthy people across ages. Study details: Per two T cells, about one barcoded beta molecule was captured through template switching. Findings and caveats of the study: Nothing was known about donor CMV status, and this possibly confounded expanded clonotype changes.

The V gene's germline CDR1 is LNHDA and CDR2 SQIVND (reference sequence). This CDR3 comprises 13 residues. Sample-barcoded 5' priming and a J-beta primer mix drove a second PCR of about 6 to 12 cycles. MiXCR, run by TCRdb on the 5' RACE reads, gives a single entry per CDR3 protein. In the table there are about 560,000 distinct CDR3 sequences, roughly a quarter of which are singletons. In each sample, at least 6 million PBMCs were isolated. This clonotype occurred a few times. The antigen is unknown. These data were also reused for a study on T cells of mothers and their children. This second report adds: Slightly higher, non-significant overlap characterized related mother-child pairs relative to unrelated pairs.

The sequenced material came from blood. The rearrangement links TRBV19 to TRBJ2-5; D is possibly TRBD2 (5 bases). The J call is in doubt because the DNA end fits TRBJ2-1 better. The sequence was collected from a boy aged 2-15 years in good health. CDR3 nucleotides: TGTGCCAGTGGGAGAGGAGCCGGGAATGAGCAGTTCTTC. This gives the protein CASGRGAGNEQFF.